This T cell receptor beta chain appears in the sequencing data of a study of blood T cell repertoires in COVID-19. At the level of the study: The United States, Italy and Spain were the sources of the acute and convalescent COVID-19 samples.

Only in-frame clones appear in the TCRdb table, and some are missing; sequencing was by immunoSEQ multiplex PCR. The sample lists approximately 500,000 clones, around 90% seen once, with about 8.2% in the top ten. V was trimmed by 3 bases and J by 2 bases, leaving 8 bases between them. Germline CDR1 is ENHRY and CDR2 is SYGVKD. The CDR3 contains 13 residues. This chain links TRBV10-3 with TRBJ2-7; D call uncertain. The sequence came from a woman in her fifties or sixties with COVID-19, enrolled during active disease. Input material: peripheral blood. CDR3 amino acids: CAISDIGAYEQYF. The CDR3, as DNA: TGTGCCATCAGTGATATCGGAGCCTACGAGCAGTACTTC.